Listed below are T cell receptor beta chains from one sample, sequenced in a study of blood T cell repertoires in COVID-19. Sequencing used immunoSEQ multiplex PCR; TCRdb keeps in-frame clones, though not all of them. The sample contains roughly 52,000 clones, more than 70% of which appear only once. Sequenced material: peripheral blood. These receptors all stem from a human donor in a cohort sampled during active COVID-19. Each CDR3 is given with its conserved first and last residue. A D gene is named only where the DNA matches it firmly. The size of a clone is reported for some rows only, either as once, few or many, or as a class for expanded clones.

V gene	J gene	D gene	clone size	CDR3 DNA	CDR3 protein
TRBV6-2/TRBV6-3	TRBJ1-2	TRBD1	NA	TGTGCCAGCAGTCCGCGGACAGGGTCGAGCTATGGCTACACCTTC	CASSPRTGSSYGYTF
TRBV7-9	TRBJ2-1	TRBD1	NA	TGTGCCAGCAGCTTAGCGGACAGGAGTACCTACAATGAGCAGTTCTTC	CASSLADRSTYNEQFF
TRBV3-1/TRBV3-2	TRBJ1-1	NA	NA	TGTGCCAGCAGCCAACAGGGTGGGGACACTGAAGCTTTCTTT	CASSQQGGDTEAFF
TRBV5-5	TRBJ2-1	TRBD1	NA	TGTGCCAGCAGCTTAGGGGACAGGGTCTACAATGAGCAGTTCTTC	CASSLGDRVYNEQFF
TRBV20-1	TRBJ1-4	NA	NA	TGCAGTGCTAGAGATAGGGGAAAACTGTTTTTT	CSARDRGKLFF
TRBV30	TRBJ2-5	TRBD2	NA	TGTGCCTGTCTCGCCCCGGGGGGGGCCCCACGGGAGACCCAGTACTTC	CACLAPGGAPRETQYF
TRBV18	TRBJ2-5	NA	NA	TGTGCCAGCTCACGACGGACACTCCTAGGGGAACAAGAGACCCAGTACTTC	CASSRRTLLGEQETQYF
TRBV27	TRBJ1-1	TRBD1	NA	TGTGCCAGCAGTTCGGGACCGGGACAGAACCATTCTAACACTGAAGCTTTCTTT	CASSSGPGQNHSNTEAFF
TRBV19	TRBJ1-5	NA	NA	TGTGCCAGTGGCCCACAGGGTCGTCAGCCCCAGCATTTT	CASGPQGRQPQHF
TRBV18	TRBJ1-6	NA	NA	TGTGCCAGCTCACCAGGGTCGCAGGGGAGCTCCTATAATTCACCCCTCCACTTT	CASSPGSQGSSYNSPLHF
TRBV6-5	TRBJ1-1	NA	NA	TGTGCCAGCAGTCAAACAGGGTCTGAAGCTTTCTTT	CASSQTGSEAFF
TRBV11-2	TRBJ2-2	TRBD1	NA	TGTGCCAGCAGCCGGACAGGGGAGACCGGGGAGCTGTTTTTT	CASSRTGETGELFF
TRBV6-5	TRBJ2-7	NA	NA	TGTGCCAGCAGCACCACAGGGACCTCCTCCTACGAGCAGTACTTC	CASSTTGTSSYEQYF
TRBV18	TRBJ2-1	NA	NA	TGTGCCAGCTACCCGAGGTCCGGGTCGAATGAGCAGTTCTTC	CASYPRSGSNEQFF
TRBV20-1	TRBJ2-7	NA	NA	TGCAGTAACAGGGAAATCTACGAGCAGTACTTC	CSNREIYEQYF
TRBV9	TRBJ2-1	TRBD2	NA	TGTGCCAGCAGCGCCGCGGGGGTGATCAATGAGCAGTTCTTC	CASSAAGVINEQFF
TRBV12-3/TRBV12-4	TRBJ2-5	NA	NA	TGTGCCAGCATGAGAGAGACCCAGTACTTC	CASMRETQYF
TRBV11-2	TRBJ1-1	NA	NA	TGTGCCAGCAGCTTTACTCGCGGGTCGAACACTGAAGCTTTCTTT	CASSFTRGSNTEAFF
TRBV19	TRBJ1-5	NA	once	TGTGCCAGTCTACAGGGTGTCAATCAGCCCCAGCATTTT	CASLQGVNQPQHF
TRBV10-3	TRBJ2-3	TRBD2	NA	TGTGCCATGCGGGGGGTAGCAGATACGCAGTATTTT	CAMRGVADTQYF
TRBV7-2	TRBJ1-2	TRBD1	NA	TGTGCCAGCAGCTTAGGGACCGGCGGGACAGGGAAAGATGGCTATGGCTACACCTTC	CASSLGTGGTGKDGYGYTF
TRBV24-1	TRBJ2-2	TRBD2	NA	TGTGCCACCAGTGATGGTAGCGGGGGAAGCACCGGGGAGCTGTTTTTT	CATSDGSGGSTGELFF
TRBV6-5	TRBJ1-1	NA	medium-sized	TGTGCCAGCACCTGGGGGGTGGACACTGAAGCTTTCTTT	CASTWGVDTEAFF
TRBV5-4	TRBJ2-7	TRBD2	NA	TGTGCCAGCAGCTTGGATGGCGGGGGGACCTACGAGCAGTACTTC	CASSLDGGGTYEQYF
TRBV7-6	TRBJ2-2	TRBD2	NA	TGTGCCAGCAGCCCTGGACTAGCGGGCGCCGGGGAGCTGTTTTTT	CASSPGLAGAGELFF
TRBV18	TRBJ1-2	NA	NA	TGTGCCAGCTCACCATCAGGGGTGTCCAACTATGGCTACACCTTC	CASSPSGVSNYGYTF
TRBV4-3	TRBJ1-2	NA	once	TGCGCCAGCAGCCAAGTCGGGTATGGCTACACCTTC	CASSQVGYGYTF
TRBV19	TRBJ1-5	TRBD1	NA	TGTGCCAGTAGATCAACACAGGGGGTCCGCAATCAGCCCCAGCATTTT	CASRSTQGVRNQPQHF
TRBV28	TRBJ2-2	TRBD1	NA	TGTGCCAGCAGCCAGGGGACAGGGATTACCGGGGAGCTGTTTTTT	CASSQGTGITGELFF
TRBV7-9	TRBJ1-2	TRBD1	NA	TGTGCCAGCAGCTCTAGCGACGCAGGGGGTTGGTATGGCTACACCTTC	CASSSSDAGGWYGYTF
TRBV19	TRBJ1-6	NA	NA	TGTGCCAGTAGTCTCGACACCGCGACGGCCCTCCACTTT	CASSLDTATALHF
TRBV4-3	TRBJ2-7	TRBD2	NA	TGCGCCAGCAGCCAAGATCAGGGAGGGCTGGGCGAGCAGTACTTC	CASSQDQGGLGEQYF
TRBV5-5	TRBJ1-1	TRBD1	NA	TGTGCCAGCAGTCCTCCAGGGGGAACTGAAGCTTTCTTT	CASSPPGGTEAFF
TRBV11-2	TRBJ2-7	NA	NA	TGTGCCAGCAGCTTAGGGCGGCCTAGGTACTTC	CASSLGRPRYF
TRBV6-1	TRBJ2-7	TRBD2	NA	TGTGCCAGCAGTGGACTCGGTAGCGGGGGTCGAACAGCCTACGAGCAGTACTTC	CASSGLGSGGRTAYEQYF
TRBV7-2	TRBJ1-1	NA	NA	TGTGCCAGCAGCTTAGGGGGACTCTCGAGGACTGAAGCTTTCTTT	CASSLGGLSRTEAFF
TRBV14	TRBJ1-2	NA	NA	TGTGCCAGCAGCCAAGATCCGAATACAGGGTTCTATGGCTACACCTTC	CASSQDPNTGFYGYTF
TRBV7-8	TRBJ1-2	TRBD1	once	TGTGCCAGCAGGGGACAGGGCGACTATGGCTACACCTTC	CASRGQGDYGYTF
TRBV6-2/TRBV6-3	TRBJ1-2	TRBD1	NA	TGTGCCAGCAGTCCCAGGACAGGGGCCAACTATGGCTACACCTTC	CASSPRTGANYGYTF
TRBV28	TRBJ1-5	NA	NA	TGTGCCAGCAGTTTATTGGGGGGGGGTCAGCAGCCCCAGCATTTT	CASSLLGGGQQPQHF
TRBV6-5	TRBJ2-7	NA	NA	TGTGCCAGCAGGACCTGGCGGGGCGAGCAGTACTTC	CASRTWRGEQYF
TRBV5-1	TRBJ2-5	NA	NA	TGCGCCAGCAGCAATACGGGGCCGGCGGGGGAGACCCAGTACTTC	CASSNTGPAGETQYF
TRBV3-1/TRBV3-2	TRBJ2-2	TRBD2	NA	TGTGCCAGCAGCCCCCTAGCGGGGGGGCGTGGGGAGCTGTTTTTT	CASSPLAGGRGELFF
TRBV29-1	TRBJ1-2	NA	NA	TGCAGCGTTGATTCTGGACTCTCCTATGGCTACACCTTC	CSVDSGLSYGYTF
TRBV7-3	TRBJ2-7	TRBD2	NA	TGTGCCAGCAGCCCGGGGAGGGGCTACGAGCAGTACTTC	CASSPGRGYEQYF
TRBV9	TRBJ1-4	NA	NA	TGTGCCAGCAGCCCCCGATCTACAGGATTGTGGGAAAAACTGTTTTTT	CASSPRSTGLWEKLFF
TRBV18	TRBJ2-1	NA	NA	TGTGCCAGCTCACCCAGTTCAGGGGTCGGAAACTACAATGAGCAGTTCTTC	CASSPSSGVGNYNEQFF
TRBV13	TRBJ1-2	TRBD1	once	TGTGCCAGCAGCTTACGGCGACAGGGGCATGGCTACACCTTC	CASSLRRQGHGYTF
TRBV19	TRBJ1-1	TRBD1	NA	TGTGCCAGTACCGAGGGGACGACAGGGCTGGGCACTGAAGCTTTCTTT	CASTEGTTGLGTEAFF
TRBV6-5	TRBJ2-7	NA	NA	TGTGCCAGCAGCGGGAGACGGGCCTACGAGCAGTACTTC	CASSGRRAYEQYF
TRBV12-3/TRBV12-4	TRBJ1-1	NA	NA	TGTGCCAGCAGACAGGCCACTGAAGCTTTCTTT	CASRQATEAFF
TRBV30	TRBJ1-2	TRBD1	few	TGTGCCTGGAGTGGTAACAGGGGATTTGAGGAGTGCACCTTC	CAWSGNRGFEECTF
TRBV6-2/TRBV6-3	TRBJ2-5	NA	NA	TGTGCCAGCAGTAGACTCCAAGAGACCCAGTACTTC	CASSRLQETQYF
TRBV19	TRBJ1-2	TRBD1	NA	TGTGCCAGTAGTATCACCGCGGGACAGGGTTTTGGCTACACCTTC	CASSITAGQGFGYTF
TRBV6-5	TRBJ1-2	TRBD1	NA	TGTGCCAGCAACAAGGGACAGGGTGCTGGCTACACCTTC	CASNKGQGAGYTF
TRBV6-6	TRBJ1-1	NA	NA	TGTGCCAGCAGTTACGGGGGCGGTAGGGAAGCTTTCTTT	CASSYGGGREAFF
TRBV6-5	TRBJ1-3	NA	NA	TGTGCCAGCAGCCTGGGTTCAGGGCACACCATATATTTT	CASSLGSGHTIYF
TRBV12-3/TRBV12-4	TRBJ2-2	NA	NA	TGTGCCAGCAATCCGGGCACCGGGGAGCTGTTTTTT	CASNPGTGELFF
TRBV6-2/TRBV6-3	TRBJ2-5	NA	NA	TGTGCCAGCAGTTACGGGGGGGCCCAAGAGACCCAGTACTTC	CASSYGGAQETQYF